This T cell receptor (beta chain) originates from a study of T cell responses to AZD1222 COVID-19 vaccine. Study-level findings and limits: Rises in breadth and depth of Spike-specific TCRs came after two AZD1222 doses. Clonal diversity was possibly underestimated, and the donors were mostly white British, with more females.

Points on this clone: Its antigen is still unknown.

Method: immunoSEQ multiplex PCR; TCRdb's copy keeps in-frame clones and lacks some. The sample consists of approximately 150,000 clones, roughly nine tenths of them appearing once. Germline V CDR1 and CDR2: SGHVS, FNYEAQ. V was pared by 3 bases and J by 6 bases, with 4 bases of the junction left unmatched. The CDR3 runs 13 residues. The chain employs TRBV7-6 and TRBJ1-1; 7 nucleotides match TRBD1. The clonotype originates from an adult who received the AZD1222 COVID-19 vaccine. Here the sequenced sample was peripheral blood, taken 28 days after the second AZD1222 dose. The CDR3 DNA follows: TGTGCCAGCAGCTTCACAGGGGTTGCTGAAGCTTTCTTT. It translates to CASSFTGVAEAFF.